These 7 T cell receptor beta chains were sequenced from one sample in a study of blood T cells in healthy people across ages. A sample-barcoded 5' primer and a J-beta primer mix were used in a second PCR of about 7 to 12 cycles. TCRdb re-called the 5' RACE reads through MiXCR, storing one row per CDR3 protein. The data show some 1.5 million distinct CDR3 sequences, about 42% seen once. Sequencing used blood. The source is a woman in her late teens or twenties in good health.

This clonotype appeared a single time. The CDR3: CASSGPGRLRNTEAFF. CDR3 bases: TGCGCCAGCAGCGGTCCGGGACGGTTAAGGAACACTGAAGCTTTCTTT. V usage is TRBV5-1 and J usage is TRBJ1-1; tentatively, D is TRBD1 (5 bases). CDR3 length: 16 amino acids. Trimming took 4 bases from V and 1 from J, leaving 17 bases between them. Looked up from germline, CDR1 is SGHRS and CDR2 is YFSETQ.

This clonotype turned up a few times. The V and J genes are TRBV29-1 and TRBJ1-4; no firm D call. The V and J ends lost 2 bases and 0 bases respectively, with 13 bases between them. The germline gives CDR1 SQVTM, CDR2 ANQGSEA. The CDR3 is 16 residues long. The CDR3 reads CSVELVGIATNEKLFF. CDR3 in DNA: TGCAGCGTTGAACTGGTCGGGATTGCAACTAATGAAAAACTGTTTTTT.

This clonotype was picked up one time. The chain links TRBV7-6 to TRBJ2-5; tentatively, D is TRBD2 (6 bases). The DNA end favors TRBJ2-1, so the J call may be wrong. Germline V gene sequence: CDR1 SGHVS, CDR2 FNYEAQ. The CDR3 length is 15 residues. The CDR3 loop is CASSLRVQGGETQFF. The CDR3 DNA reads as TGTGCCAGCAGCCTTAGGGTCCAGGGAGGTGAGACCCAGTTCTTC.

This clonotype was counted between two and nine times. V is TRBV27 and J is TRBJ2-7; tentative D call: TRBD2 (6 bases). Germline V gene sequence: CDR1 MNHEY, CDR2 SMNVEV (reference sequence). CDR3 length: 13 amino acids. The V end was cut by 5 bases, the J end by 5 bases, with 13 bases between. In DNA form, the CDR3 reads TGTGCCAGCAGTGTCTCAAGGGAGGACGAGCAGTACTTC. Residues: CASSVSREDEQYF.

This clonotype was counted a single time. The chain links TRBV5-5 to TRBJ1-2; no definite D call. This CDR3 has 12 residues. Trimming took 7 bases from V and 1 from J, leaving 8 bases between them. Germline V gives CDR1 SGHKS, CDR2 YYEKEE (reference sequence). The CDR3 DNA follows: TGTGCCAGCGGTAATGTTAACTATGGCTACACCTTC. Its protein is CASGNVNYGYTF.

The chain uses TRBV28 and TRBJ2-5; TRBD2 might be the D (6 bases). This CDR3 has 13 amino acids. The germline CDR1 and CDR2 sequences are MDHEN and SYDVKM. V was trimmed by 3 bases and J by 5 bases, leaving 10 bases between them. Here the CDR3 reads CASSFGGTETQYF. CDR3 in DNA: TGTGCCAGCAGTTTCGGCGGGACGGAGACCCAGTACTTC.

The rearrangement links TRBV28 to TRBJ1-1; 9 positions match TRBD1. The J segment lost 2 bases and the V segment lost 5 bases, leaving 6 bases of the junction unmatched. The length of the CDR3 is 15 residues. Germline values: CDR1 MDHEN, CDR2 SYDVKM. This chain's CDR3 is CASSLIQGANTEAFF. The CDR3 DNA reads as TGTGCCAGCAGTCTCATACAGGGGGCTAACACTGAAGCTTTCTTT. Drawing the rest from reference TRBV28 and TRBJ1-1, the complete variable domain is DVKVTQSSRYLVKRTGEKVFLECVQDMDHENMFWYRQDPGLGLRLIYFSYDVKMKEKGDIPEGYSVSREKKERFSLILESASTNQTSMYLCASSLIQGANTEAFFGQGTRLTVV.